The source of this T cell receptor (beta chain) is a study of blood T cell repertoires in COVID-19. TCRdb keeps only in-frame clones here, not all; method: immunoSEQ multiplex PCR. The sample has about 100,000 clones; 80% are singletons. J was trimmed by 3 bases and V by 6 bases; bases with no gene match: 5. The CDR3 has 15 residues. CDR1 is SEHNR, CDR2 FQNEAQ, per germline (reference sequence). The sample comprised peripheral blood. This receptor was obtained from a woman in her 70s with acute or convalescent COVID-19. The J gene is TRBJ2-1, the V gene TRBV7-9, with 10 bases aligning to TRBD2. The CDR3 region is CASSPSGGVYNEQFF. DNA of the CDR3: TGTGCCAGCAGTCCGAGCGGGGGGGTCTACAATGAGCAGTTCTTC.